This is a list of T cell receptor beta chains from one sample in a study of technical replicates of blood from several donors. Only in-frame clones appear in the TCRdb table, and some are missing; sequencing was by immunoSEQ multiplex PCR. The data show about 72,000 clones, 80% to 95% seen once. Sequences were obtained from T cells isolated from PBMCs. Receptors were obtained from a human donor in good health. Both conserved end residues are part of each CDR3. A D gene is named only where the DNA matches it firmly. Clone size, where shown, is once, few, many, or a class for clones that have expanded.

once | TRBD1 | TRBJ1-2 | TRBV27 | CASYGQGDYGYTF | TGTGCCAGCTATGGACAGGGAGACTATGGCTACACCTTC
. | TRBD1 | TRBJ1-4 | TRBV7-2 | CASSSGTGGNEKLFF | TGTGCCAGCAGCTCTGGGACAGGGGGCAATGAAAAACTGTTTTTT
. | TRBD2 | TRBJ2-3 | TRBV6-5 | CASTILAGGRDTQYF | TGTGCCAGCACAATTTTAGCGGGAGGGAGAGATACGCAGTATTTT
. | TRBD2 | TRBJ2-1 | TRBV4-2 | CASSQVEIAGEMDEQFF | TGTGCCAGCAGCCAAGTGGAGATAGCGGGAGAAATGGACGAGCAGTTCTTC
. | . | TRBJ1-2 | TRBV7-6 | CASSSLQGEANYGYTF | TGTGCCAGCAGCTCCCTCCAAGGGGAAGCTAACTATGGCTACACCTTC
. | TRBD2 | TRBJ2-1 | TRBV10-3 | CAISPTGLDYNEQFF | TGTGCCATCAGCCCAACGGGACTAGATTACAATGAGCAGTTCTTC
. | TRBD1 | TRBJ1-2 | TRBV7-2 | CASSVFQGGYGYTF | TGTGCCAGCAGCGTCTTCCAGGGGGGCTATGGCTACACCTTC
. | TRBD1 | TRBJ1-3 | TRBV5-7 | CASSWGDSSGRNTIYF | TGTGCCAGCAGCTGGGGGGACAGCTCGGGCCGAAACACCATATATTTT
. | . | TRBJ1-1 | TRBV27 | CASSFFGLNTEAFF | TGTGCCAGCAGTTTTTTCGGGTTGAACACTGAAGCTTTCTTT
. | . | TRBJ1-2 | TRBV19 | CASSYGSTKRNYGYTF | TGTGCCAGTAGCTATGGTTCAACAAAGCGGAACTATGGCTACACCTTC
. | . | TRBJ1-1 | TRBV10-2 | CASSDGGMNTEAFF | TGCGCCAGCAGTGACGGCGGAATGAACACTGAAGCTTTCTTT
. | . | TRBJ1-2 | TRBV29-1 | CSVDKAGNYGYTF | TGCAGCGTTGATAAGGCGGGTAACTATGGCTACACCTTC
. | . | TRBJ2-2 | TRBV11-3 | CASSLGASTGELFF | TGTGCCAGCAGCTTAGGGGCCAGCACCGGGGAGCTGTTTTTT
. | . | TRBJ2-3 | TRBV4-3 | CASSPRSASGTDTQYF | TGCGCCAGCAGCCCCAGATCGGCTAGTGGCACAGATACGCAGTATTTT
. | TRBD1 | TRBJ2-5 | TRBV29-1 | CSVTGGGQETQYF | TGCAGCGTAACAGGGGGCGGACAAGAGACCCAGTACTTC
. | . | TRBJ2-2 | TRBV9 | CATRGTNTGELFF | TGTGCCACCCGGGGGACGAACACCGGGGAGCTGTTTTTT
. | TRBD2 | TRBJ2-1 | TRBV5-1 | CASSWTSGRATNEQFF | TGCGCCAGCAGCTGGACTAGCGGGAGGGCAACCAATGAGCAGTTCTTC
. | . | TRBJ1-1 | TRBV19 | CASSAQGNTEAFF | TGTGCCAGTAGTGCACAGGGGAACACTGAAGCTTTCTTT
. | TRBD1 | TRBJ1-1 | TRBV6-1 | CASSHGTGDNEAFF | TGTGCCAGCAGTCATGGGACAGGGGATAATGAAGCTTTCTTT
. | . | TRBJ1-5 | TRBV18 | CASSQISGVNQPQHF | TGTGCCAGCTCTCAAATCTCAGGGGTGAATCAGCCCCAGCATTTT